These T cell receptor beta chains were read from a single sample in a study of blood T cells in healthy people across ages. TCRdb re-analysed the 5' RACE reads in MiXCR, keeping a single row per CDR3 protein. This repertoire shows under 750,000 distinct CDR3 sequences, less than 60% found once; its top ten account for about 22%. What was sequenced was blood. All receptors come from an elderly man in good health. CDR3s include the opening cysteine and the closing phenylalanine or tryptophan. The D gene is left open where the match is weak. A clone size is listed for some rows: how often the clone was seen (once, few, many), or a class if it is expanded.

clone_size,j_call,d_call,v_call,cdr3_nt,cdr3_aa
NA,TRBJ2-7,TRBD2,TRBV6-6,TGTGCCAGCAGCCCCCTAGCGGACCCCTACGAGCAGTACTTC,CASSPLADPYEQYF
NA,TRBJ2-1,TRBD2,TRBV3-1,TGTGCCAGCAGCGCCGGGACTAGCGTCCCCAATGAGCAGTTCTTC,CASSAGTSVPNEQFF
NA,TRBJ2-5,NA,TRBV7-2,TGTGCCAGCAGCGGGGGCCCGGAAGAGACCCAGTACTTC,CASSGGPEETQYF
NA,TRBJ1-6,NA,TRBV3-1,TGTGCCAGCAGCCAAAGTCGTGGGGCAGGCAGCAATTCACCCCTCCACTTT,CASSQSRGAGSNSPLHF
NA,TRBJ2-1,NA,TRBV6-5,TGTGCCGGCAGTCCCCGGGTGGGCGGGGGCAAGGAGCAGTTCTTC,CAGSPRVGGGKEQFF
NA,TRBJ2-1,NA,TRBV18,TGTGCCAGCTCCCCGGCGGAGGGCGGACGTATCGATCAGTTCTTC,CASSPAEGGRIDQFF
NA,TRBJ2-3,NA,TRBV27,TGTGCCAGCAGTTTTATGGGCACAGATACGCAGTATTTT,CASSFMGTDTQYF
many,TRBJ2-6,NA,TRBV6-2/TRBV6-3,TGTGCCAGCAGTAGGTCTGGGGCCAACGTCCTGACTTTC,CASSRSGANVLTF
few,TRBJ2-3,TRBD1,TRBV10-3,TGTGCCATCAGATCACAGGGGGCCTTCACAGATACGCAGTATTTT,CAIRSQGAFTDTQYF
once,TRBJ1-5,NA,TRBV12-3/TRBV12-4,TGTGCCAGCAGTCCTGAGGGACTGCAGCCCCAGCATTTT,CASSPEGLQPQHF